A single sample is the source of the 31 T cell receptor beta chains below, sequenced in a study of Ad26.COV2.S vaccination and SARS-CoV-2 variants. Sequenced by immunoSEQ multiplex PCR; TCRdb stores in-frame clones only, minus some. The table has about 400,000 clones, approximately 89% seen once. Treatment of the sample: around 19 received Ad26.COV2.S at low or high dose, single or two shots; about 5 received placebo; per-sample allocation not given. Samples were taken on day 63 after the first vaccine or placebo injection. The sample in question was peripheral blood, obtained in a trial of Ad26.COV2.S vaccine versus placebo. The receptors stem from a person aged 18-65 years who received the Ad26.COV2.S COVID-19 vaccine or a placebo.

This rearrangement joins TRBV19 to TRBJ2-2; TRBD2 aligns across 8 bases. Trimming took 3 bases from V and 2 from J; bases not matched to a gene: 5. This CDR3 is 16 amino acids long. The germline CDR1 and CDR2 sequences are LNHDA and SQIVND (reference sequence). The CDR3 loop is CASSINSGVNTGELFF. The CDR3 DNA is TGTGCCAGTAGTATTAATAGCGGGGTAAACACCGGGGAGCTGTTTTTT.

This rearrangement joins TRBV6-5 to TRBJ1-1; D call uncertain. The ends were cut back, 6 bases at V and 4 bases at J, with 12 bases in the middle. Germline CDR1 is MNHEY and CDR2 is SVGAGI. The CDR3 loop spans 13 amino acids. The CDR3 region is CASRVGKGTEAFF. The CDR3 DNA reads as TGTGCCAGCAGAGTCGGCAAGGGCACTGAAGCTTTCTTT.

The rearrangement uses TRBV20-1 and TRBJ2-1; D is tentatively TRBD1 or TRBD2 (5 bases each). The CDR3 has 18 amino acids. The germline gives CDR1 DFQATT, CDR2 SNEGSKA (reference sequence). V gave up 3 bases and J gave up 3 bases, with 24 bases separating them. The CDR3 region is CSASGRWIPGRLYNEQFF. The CDR3 coding sequence is TGCAGTGCTAGTGGGCGGTGGATCCCGGGACGCCTCTACAATGAGCAGTTCTTC.

This clone was picked up a small number of times. V is TRBV5-8 and J is TRBJ1-3; no clear D gene. V was cut by 2 bases and J by 2 bases, with 2 bases left in between. The CDR3 extends over 12 amino acids. Germline loops: CDR1 SGHTS, CDR2 YDEGEE. The CDR3 nucleotides read TGTGCCAGCAGCTTCACTGGAAACACCATATATTTT. Amino acid sequence: CASSFTGNTIYF.

The chain employs TRBV14 and TRBJ2-2, with 8 nucleotides matching TRBD2. Per germline, CDR1 SGHDN and CDR2 FVKESK. J gave up 5 bases and V 3 bases, and 5 bases lay outside the gene matches. This CDR3 is built from 15 residues. This CDR3 is CASSHSGRGTGELFF. In DNA, the CDR3 is TGTGCCAGCAGCCACAGCGGGAGAGGGACCGGGGAGCTGTTTTTT.

The chain recombines TRBV30 with TRBJ1-2; D not certain. Deletions cut 3 bases from V and 1 base from J, with 12 bases between. The CDR3 is 14 amino acids. Germline V gene sequence: CDR1 GTSNPN, CDR2 SVGIG (reference sequence). CDR3 in amino acids: CAWRWRAVNYGYTF. CDR3 nucleotide sequence: TGTGCCTGGAGATGGCGGGCGGTTAACTATGGCTACACCTTC.

The genes are TRBV6-5 and TRBJ1-1; possibly TRBD1 for D (5 bases). The V gene lost 5 bases and the J gene lost 5 bases, with 12 bases spanning the gap. Germline lookup yields CDR1 MNHEY and CDR2 SVGAGI. The CDR3 length is 13 residues. Here the CDR3 DNA reads TGTGCCAGCAGTCCCTACAGGAAGACTGAAGCTTTCTTT. It translates to CASSPYRKTEAFF.

The V gene is TRBV9, the J gene TRBJ1-3; D gene ambiguous. In germline, CDR1 is SGDLS, CDR2 YYNGEE. CDR3 length: 13 residues. Trimming removed 2 bases at V and 7 bases at J, with 10 bases between. In DNA form, the CDR3 reads TGTGCCAGCAGCGTGTTAGAAGGGAACACCATATATTTT. This codes for CASSVLEGNTIYF.

This clone was detected many times. Different DNA sequences within this sample yield the same CDR3. CDR3 sequence (DNA): TGTGCCAGCAGTTACACGGAGAACACTGAAGCTTTCTTT. Translated: CASSYTENTEAFF. This chain links TRBV6-2 or TRBV6-3 with TRBJ1-1, with D hard to call. The CDR3 has 13 residues. V was trimmed by 2 bases and J by 1 base, leaving 5 bases between them. CDR1 MNHEY and CDR2 SVGEGT come from the germline V gene.

The CDR3 reads CASSASGSSEAFF. The CDR3 bases are TGTGCCAGCAGCGCTTCTGGATCATCTGAAGCTTTCTTT. The V call is TRBV13, the J call TRBJ1-1; D remains ambiguous. CDR1 is PRHDT, CDR2 FYEKMQ, per germline (reference sequence). Trimming removed 5 bases from V and 6 bases from J, with 13 bases in between. CDR3 length: 13 residues.

The chain recombines TRBV9 with TRBJ2-3; unclear D gene. The germline V gene encodes CDR1 SGDLS and CDR2 YYNGEE. The CDR3 contains 11 residues. With 4 bases removed from V and 0 bases from J, the gap between germline ends came to 0 bases. The chain's CDR3 is CASSSTDTQYF. The CDR3 nucleotides read TGTGCCAGCAGCAGCACAGATACGCAGTATTTT. The variable domain in full, completed from reference TRBV9 and TRBJ2-3, reads DSGVTQTPKHLITATGQRVTLRCSPRSGDLSVYWYQQSLDQGLQFLIQYYNGEERAKGNILERFSAQQFPDLHSELNLSSLELGDSALYFCASSSTDTQYFGPGTRLTVL.

The chain joins TRBV12-5 to TRBJ1-4; TRBD1 agrees at 7 bases. The CDR3 totals 13 residues. V lost 2 bases to trimming and J lost 11 bases; unmatched junction nucleotides: 5. Germline assignment: CDR1 LGHNT and CDR2 FRNRAP. CDR3 sequence: CASGLMSGQKLFF. In DNA, the CDR3 is TGTGCTAGTGGTTTGATGTCGGGACAGAAACTGTTTTTT.

The rearrangement joins TRBV13 to TRBJ2-1; tentatively, D is TRBD2 (5 bases). This CDR3 spans 16 amino acids. Germline values: CDR1 PRHDT, CDR2 FYEKMQ (reference sequence). V was shortened by 8 bases and J by 0 bases, with 17 bases between the two germline ends. CDR3 sequence: CASGPFTGSSYNEQFF. The CDR3 nucleotides are TGTGCCAGCGGCCCCTTTACGGGGAGCTCCTACAATGAGCAGTTCTTC.

Concerning this clone itself: The sample carries other DNA sequences with the same CDR3. V is TRBV5-1 and J is TRBJ2-7, with D perhaps TRBD1 (7 bases). CDR1 and CDR2 from the germline V gene are SGHRS and YFSETQ. The CDR3 spans 14 residues. V lost 2 bases to trimming and J lost 2 bases, with 11 bases between them. The CDR3: CASSLSGGPYEQYF. In DNA form, the CDR3 reads TGCGCCAGCAGCTTATCAGGGGGGCCCTACGAGCAGTACTTC.

This chain links TRBV4-2 with TRBJ2-3; D not certain. CDR1 and CDR2 (germline): LGHNA, YNFKEQ. The CDR3 covers 14 residues. The V gene lost 9 bases and the J gene lost 1 base, with 14 bases spanning the gap. CDR3 region: CASAFDSGTDTQYF. The DNA for the CDR3 is TGTGCCAGTGCTTTCGACTCCGGCACAGATACGCAGTATTTT.

The gene calls are TRBV18 and TRBJ2-2; D remains unclear. This CDR3 is built from 13 residues. Between the trimmed V and J ends, which lost 10 bases and 1 base, there was a span of 10 bases. Germline V CDR1 and CDR2: KGHSH, LQKENI. CDR3 residues: CATQEMNTGELFF. The CDR3 DNA reads as TGTGCCACCCAAGAGATGAACACCGGGGAGCTGTTTTTT.

The rearrangement joins TRBV5-1 to TRBJ1-6, with D possibly matching TRBD1 (5 bases). With 1 base removed from V and 6 bases from J, the gap between germline ends came to 14 bases. The CDR3 contains 16 residues. Germline assignment: CDR1 SGHRS and CDR2 YFSETQ. The CDR3 DNA reads TGCGCCAGCAGCTTGATACCGGGACTTTCTAATTCACCCCTCCACTTT. Its protein is CASSLIPGLSNSPLHF.

V usage is TRBV5-1 and J usage is TRBJ2-7; D ambiguous. CDR1 is SGHRS, CDR2 YFSETQ, per germline. The length of the CDR3 is 14 residues. The V end was cut by 3 bases, the J end by 7 bases, with 17 bases between. The CDR3 is CASSSLQQSGEQYF. The CDR3 DNA is TGCGCCAGCAGCTCACTACAACAATCTGGAGAGCAGTACTTC.

Only one count was recorded for this clone. This CDR3 is CASSEGLAGINNEQFF. The DNA for the CDR3 is TGTGCCAGCAGCGAGGGACTAGCGGGAATCAACAATGAGCAGTTCTTC. The chain uses TRBV9 and TRBJ2-1, with TRBD2 matching 13 bases. This CDR3 spans 16 amino acids. CDR1 and CDR2 from the germline V gene are SGDLS and YYNGEE. The V and J ends lost 3 bases and 5 bases, in that order; junction bases with no gene match: 5.

The rearrangement joins TRBV4-2 to TRBJ1-6, with D unclear. V lost 1 base, J lost 8 bases, and 6 bases lay in between. The germline CDR1 and CDR2 sequences are LGHNA and YNFKEQ. The CDR3 loop spans 13 amino acids. This CDR3 reads CASSQVKDSPLHF. The CDR3 nucleotides are TGTGCCAGCAGCCAAGTAAAGGATTCACCCCTCCACTTT.

The table lists this clone with a few counts. The gene calls are TRBV11-2 and TRBJ2-2; either TRBD1 or TRBD2 may supply D (5 bases each). This CDR3 is 15 amino acids long. Between the trimmed V and J ends, which lost 5 bases and 5 bases, there was a span of 15 bases. CDR1 SGHAT and CDR2 FQNNGV come from the germline V gene. CDR3 residues: CASSLSGTGTGELFF. CDR3 coding DNA: TGTGCCAGCAGCCTTTCTGGGACGGGGACCGGGGAGCTGTTTTTT.

This chain links TRBV7-2 with TRBJ2-3; D perhaps matches TRBD1 (6 bases). The CDR3 length is 16 residues. V was trimmed by 7 bases and J by 0 bases, leaving 17 bases between them. Germline CDR1 SGHTA, CDR2 FQGNSA. The CDR3 DNA reads TGTGCCAGCACCCCGCGGCTAGGGACAAGCACAGATACGCAGTATTTT. Translating it yields CASTPRLGTSTDTQYF.

This rearrangement joins TRBV5-1 to TRBJ2-1, with 7 bases lining up with TRBD1. This CDR3 comprises 14 residues. Germline V gene sequence: CDR1 SGHRS, CDR2 YFSETQ. V dropped 0 bases and J dropped 8; count of bases not matched to a gene: 5. The CDR3 is CASSLDRGLDEQFF. The CDR3 DNA is TGCGCCAGCAGCTTGGACAGGGGTTTGGATGAGCAGTTCTTC.

The chain carries TRBV6-5 and TRBJ2-1; 7 bases fit TRBD1. CDR1 is MNHEY, CDR2 SVGAGI, per germline. CDR3 length equals 15 residues. V lost 10 bases to trimming and J lost 2 bases; unmatched junction nucleotides: 11. CDR3: CATRIGTDPYNEQFF. The CDR3 DNA follows: TGTGCCACCCGGATCGGGACAGACCCCTACAATGAGCAGTTCTTC.

This chain joins TRBV24-1 and TRBJ1-4; a weak D match, TRBD1 (5 bases). Germline loops: CDR1 KGHDR, CDR2 SFDVKD. V lost 4 bases and J lost 14, with 16 bases in between. This CDR3 has 13 amino acids. The CDR3 protein is CATSDLKWGNLFF. The DNA of the CDR3 is TGTGCCACCAGTGACCTAAAGTGGGGCAACCTGTTTTTT.

This clone came up once. The chain links TRBV20-1 to TRBJ2-3; the D is unclear. In germline, CDR1 is DFQATT, CDR2 SNEGSKA (reference sequence). This CDR3 is built from 11 residues. DNA for the CDR3: TGCGCCATCCGTAGCACAGATACGCAGTATTTT. This encodes CAIRSTDTQYF.

CDR3: CSVEDPASGRAANEQFF. The CDR3 DNA reads TGCAGCGTTGAAGATCCCGCTAGCGGGAGGGCCGCCAATGAGCAGTTCTTC. The genes are TRBV29-1 and TRBJ2-1; 12 positions match TRBD2. V dropped 0 bases and J dropped 6; count of bases not matched to a gene: 9. The CDR3 totals 17 residues. CDR1 and CDR2 (germline): SQVTM, ANQGSEA.

The chain has TRBV6-1 and TRBJ2-7; D unclear. The CDR3 has 14 residues. V was pared by 2 bases and J by 0 bases, with 8 bases between. Germline CDR1 MNHNS, CDR2 SASEGT. The CDR3 DNA is TGTGCCAGCAGTGAAAGTCCTAACTCCTACGAGCAGTACTTC. It specifies CASSESPNSYEQYF.

The rearrangement links TRBV27 to TRBJ1-1, with D tentatively TRBD1 (5 bases). CDR1 and CDR2 from the germline V gene are MNHEY and SMNVEV (reference sequence). Between the trimmed V and J ends, which lost 0 bases and 4 bases, there was a span of 12 bases. CDR3 length: 15 residues. The CDR3 DNA reads as TGTGCCAGCAGTTTATCGGGGGGGAAGGCCACTGAAGCTTTCTTT. Encoded protein: CASSLSGGKATEAFF.

This clone has a single count. The V and J genes are TRBV4-1 and TRBJ2-5; D gene ambiguous. V lost 0 bases to trimming and J lost 3 bases, with 8 bases between them. The germline CDR1 and CDR2 sequences are MGHRA and YSYEKL. This CDR3 comprises 14 residues. The CDR3 here is CASSQEIAEETQYF. CDR3 in DNA: TGCGCCAGCAGCCAAGAGATAGCAGAAGAGACCCAGTACTTC.

This clone occurred once. The V call is TRBV11-1, the J call TRBJ2-1; perhaps TRBD2 as D (6 bases). The ends were cut back, 6 bases at V and 9 bases at J, with 12 bases in the middle. This CDR3 is built from 12 residues. CDR1 SGHAT and CDR2 FQDESV come from the germline V gene (reference sequence). The CDR3 loop is CASSRGVSEQFF. The CDR3 region has the DNA TGTGCCAGCAGTCGCGGGGTGTCTGAGCAGTTCTTC.